This entry lists 28 T cell receptor beta chains sequenced from one sample in a study of OX40 agonist ivuxolimab in advanced cancers. Sequenced by immunoSEQ multiplex PCR; TCRdb stores in-frame clones only, minus some. The sample shows 35,000 to 40,000 clones, over 60% of them seen only once. The source material was CD4+ or CD8+ T cells sorted from blood, sampled in a trial of the OX40 agonist ivuxolimab. Receptors were obtained from an adult with an advanced solid tumor such as melanoma, head and neck, liver or kidney cancer.

The J gene is TRBJ2-1, the V gene TRBV19; D not certain. CDR1 is LNHDA, CDR2 SQIVND, per germline (reference sequence). The CDR3 runs 15 residues. Between the trimmed V and J ends, which lost 6 bases and 4 bases, there was a span of 16 bases. CDR3: CASSVLNNVYNEQFF. CDR3 sequence (DNA): TGTGCCAGTAGCGTCCTCAACAATGTTTACAATGAGCAGTTCTTC.

In this sample, this clone turned up once. The chain recombines TRBV30 with TRBJ2-3, with TRBD1 identical over 9 bases. After removal of 2 bases from V and 2 bases from J, the junction contained 5 bases not matched to a gene. The CDR3 totals 15 residues. CDR1 and CDR2 from the germline V gene are GTSNPN and SVGIG (reference sequence). CDR3 DNA sequence: TGTGCCTGGAGTATGGACAGGGGCTACACAGATACGCAGTATTTT. It translates to CAWSMDRGYTDTQYF.

The J gene is TRBJ2-3, the V gene TRBV15, with 10 bases aligning to TRBD2. Trimming at V came to 3 bases and at J to 6 bases, leaving 3 bases not matched to a gene. The V gene's germline CDR1 is LNHNV and CDR2 YYDKDF (reference sequence). This CDR3 has 14 residues. CDR3 region: CATSRTSGRDTQYF. The DNA for the CDR3 is TGTGCCACCAGCAGGACTAGCGGGCGGGATACGCAGTATTTT.

The chain uses TRBV5-6 and TRBJ2-2; tentatively, D is TRBD1 or TRBD2 (5 bases each). V was cut by 1 base and J by 4 bases, with 14 bases left in between. Germline V gene sequence: CDR1 SGHDT, CDR2 YYEEEE. The CDR3 covers 16 residues. The DNA for the CDR3 is TGTGCCAGCAGCTTGTGGGGGACCTCGGTCACCGGGGAGCTGTTTTTT. Its protein is CASSLWGTSVTGELFF. The complete variable domain, with remaining parts taken from reference TRBV5-6 and TRBJ2-2, reads DAGVTQSPTHLIKTRGQQVTLRCSPKSGHDTVSWYQQALGQGPQFIFQYYEEEERQRGNFPDRFSGHQFPNYSSELNVNALLLGDSALYLCASSLWGTSVTGELFFGEGSRLTVL.

The rearrangement uses TRBV30 and TRBJ1-1, with 7 bases identical to TRBD1. This CDR3 is built from 12 residues. J was trimmed by 5 bases and V by 2 bases; bases with no gene match: 2. Germline V gene data show CDR1 as GTSNPN and CDR2 as SVGIG (reference sequence). The CDR3 DNA reads TGTGCCTGGAGTATGGGACAGACTGAAGCTTTCTTT. Protein: CAWSMGQTEAFF.

This chain uses TRBV5-1 with TRBJ2-1; D is undetermined. The CDR3 runs to 14 residues. CDR1 is SGHRS, CDR2 YFSETQ, per germline. V was shortened by 1 base and J by 4 bases, with 9 bases between the two germline ends. The chain's CDR3 is CASSLHPNYNEQFF. For the CDR3, the DNA is TGCGCCAGCAGCTTGCATCCAAATTACAATGAGCAGTTCTTC.

V gene TRBV6-6 combines with J gene TRBJ2-3, with no clear D. CDR3 length equals 12 residues. V lost 6 bases, J lost 3 bases, and 7 bases lay in between. Germline V gene sequence: CDR1 MNHNY, CDR2 SVGAGI (reference sequence). In nucleotides, the CDR3 is TGTGCCAGCAGGGCTATGACAGATACGCAGTATTTT. Amino acid sequence: CASRAMTDTQYF.

This chain connects TRBV27 to TRBJ2-6; no clear D. CDR3 length: 15 amino acids. Trimming pared 4 bases from V and 0 bases from J, leaving 7 bases between. Germline CDR1 reads MNHEY; CDR2 reads SMNVEV (reference sequence). CDR3 sequence: CASSSHSSGANVLTF. The CDR3 DNA reads as TGTGCCAGCAGTTCCCATAGCTCTGGGGCCAACGTCCTGACTTTC.

This clone was seen a few times. This sequence joins TRBV11-2 and TRBJ2-5, with D maybe TRBD2 (6 bases). V lost 4 bases to trimming and J lost 5 bases, with 23 bases between them. Germline-derived CDR1 and CDR2 are SGHAT and FQNNGV. This CDR3 region has 17 residues. CDR3 coding DNA: TGTGCCAGCAGCTCTCCCGGGACTCAGGTGGGGCGGGAGACCCAGTACTTC. This translates into CASSSPGTQVGRETQYF.

The rearrangement joins TRBV4-1 to TRBJ1-1; 7 nucleotides agree with TRBD1. The J segment lost 6 bases and the V segment lost 1 base, leaving 5 bases of the junction unmatched. There are 14 residues in the CDR3. Germline lookup yields CDR1 MGHRA and CDR2 YSYEKL. The CDR3 protein is CASSQATGPPEAFF. The CDR3 DNA follows: TGCGCCAGCAGCCAAGCGACAGGGCCGCCTGAAGCTTTCTTT.

The chain carries TRBV10-3 and TRBJ2-1; no reliable D call. CDR1 ENHRY and CDR2 SYGVKD come from the germline V gene. Trimming cost V 0 bases and J 5 bases, with 11 bases left between them. The CDR3 totals 15 residues. CDR3 in amino acids: CAISESSDPHNEQFF. DNA of the CDR3: TGTGCCATCAGTGAGTCAAGCGATCCACACAATGAGCAGTTCTTC.

V gene TRBV28 combines with J gene TRBJ1-5; 7 bases align to TRBD1. Germline V gives CDR1 MDHEN, CDR2 SYDVKM. This CDR3 has 14 residues. The trim removed 3 bases at V and 7 bases at J, leaving 6 bases unmatched. CDR3: CASSFSRGLQPQHF. The CDR3 nucleotides are TGTGCCAGCAGTTTTTCTAGGGGGCTGCAGCCCCAGCATTTT.

The rearrangement links TRBV4-2 to TRBJ1-2; no clear D gene. CDR1 and CDR2 from the germline V gene are LGHNA and YNFKEQ. The CDR3 has 13 residues. The V gene lost 7 bases and the J gene lost 1 base, with 10 bases spanning the gap. The CDR3 here is CASTDPVNYGYTF. Here the CDR3 DNA reads TGTGCCAGCACCGACCCAGTTAACTATGGCTACACCTTC.

The chain couples TRBV2 to TRBJ1-4; TRBD1 matches 7 bases. The CDR3 is 14 residues long. V shed 8 bases, J shed 5 bases, and the junction held 8 bases outside the gene matches. Germline V gene sequence: CDR1 SNHLY, CDR2 FYNNEI. The CDR3 region has the DNA TGTGCCAGCCAGGGGGAAATTGGGAATGAAAAACTGTTTTTT. Translating gives CASQGEIGNEKLFF. Together with reference TRBV2 and TRBJ1-4, the CDR3 gives the full variable domain: EPEVTQTPSHQVTQMGQEVILRCVPISNHLYFYWYRQILGQKVEFLVSFYNNEISEKSEIFDDQFSVERPDGSNFTLKIRSTKLEDSAMYFCASQGEIGNEKLFFGSGTQLSVL.

This rearrangement joins TRBV7-9 to TRBJ2-1; D call uncertain. V lost 3 bases to trimming and J lost 0 bases, with 9 bases between them. From germline, CDR1 is SEHNR and CDR2 FQNEAQ (reference sequence). This CDR3 is built from 15 residues. The CDR3 loop is CASSLALSSYNEQFF. The CDR3 DNA follows: TGTGCCAGCAGCTTGGCCCTAAGCTCCTACAATGAGCAGTTCTTC. The variable domain in full, with the rest retrieved from reference TRBV7-9 and TRBJ2-1, is DTGVSQNPRHKITKRGQNVTFRCDPISEHNRLYWYRQTLGQGPEFLTYFQNEAQLEKSRLLSDRFSAERPKGSFSTLEIQRTEQGDSAMYLCASSLALSSYNEQFFGPGTRLTVL.

The chain combines TRBV7-2 with TRBJ1-1; 7 positions match TRBD1. The CDR3 consists of 15 residues. V was pared by 2 bases and J by 3 bases, with 6 bases of the junction left unmatched. Germline V gene lookup returns CDR1 SGHTA and CDR2 FQGNSA. The CDR3 loop reads CASSLRDSAYTEAFF. CDR3 nucleotide sequence: TGTGCCAGCAGCTTAAGGGACAGCGCTTACACTGAAGCTTTCTTT.

This rearrangement joins TRBV4-1 to TRBJ2-5, with 9 bases identical to TRBD1. TRBJ2-7 matches the DNA end more closely, so the J call is doubtful. Germline CDR1 MGHRA, CDR2 YSYEKL. The CDR3 spans 16 residues. CDR3 nucleotide sequence: TGCGCCAGCAGTCAGGATTTCACAGGGGGCGGGTACGAGCAGTACTTC. Amino acid sequence: CASSQDFTGGGYEQYF.

This chain links TRBV27 with TRBJ2-5; 7 bases map to TRBD2. The DNA end is a closer match to TRBJ2-7, so the J assignment may be wrong. Looked up from germline, CDR1 is MNHEY and CDR2 is SMNVEV (reference sequence). CDR3 size: 16 residues. CDR3 residues: CASSILLPSGVYEQYF. The CDR3 DNA is TGTGCCAGCAGTATCCTCCTTCCTAGCGGAGTCTACGAGCAGTACTTC.

The chain recombines TRBV5-1 with TRBJ1-1; D is ambiguous. This CDR3 is built from 14 residues. Between the trimmed V and J ends, which lost 0 bases and 4 bases, there was a span of 10 bases. The germline gives CDR1 SGHRS, CDR2 YFSETQ. CDR3 amino acids: CASSLESGGTEAFF. The CDR3 DNA reads TGCGCCAGCAGCTTGGAGTCCGGAGGCACTGAAGCTTTCTTT.

This sequence joins TRBV28 and TRBJ1-1, with D possibly TRBD1 on 6 matching bases. The V gene's germline CDR1 is MDHEN and CDR2 SYDVKM. The V and J ends lost 7 bases and 2 bases respectively, with 11 bases between them. This CDR3 region has 13 residues. The CDR3 region is CASTKQGNTEAFF. CDR3 sequence (DNA): TGTGCCAGCACCAAACAGGGAAACACTGAAGCTTTCTTT.

The chain joins TRBV19 to TRBJ1-3; D not certain. The CDR3 is 15 amino acids. V lost 10 bases and J lost 2, with 18 bases in between. Germline loops: CDR1 LNHDA, CDR2 SQIVND (reference sequence). In nucleotides, the CDR3 is TGTGCCACCACGACGGCCGGCAAGCCTGGAAACACCATATATTTT. Translated, it gives CATTTAGKPGNTIYF. Combining the CDR3 with reference TRBV19 and TRBJ1-3 gives the whole variable domain DGGITQSPKYLFRKEGQNVTLSCEQNLNHDAMYWYRQDPGQGLRLIYYSQIVNDFQKGDIAEGYSVSREKKESFPLTVTSAQKNPTAFYLCATTTAGKPGNTIYFGEGSWLTVV.

This sequence joins TRBV6-5 and TRBJ2-6; 7 bases line up with TRBD2. In germline, CDR1 is MNHEY, CDR2 SVGAGI. Losses at the gene ends were 0 bases for V and 1 base for J; bases not matched to a gene: 0. This CDR3 spans 16 amino acids. CDR3 in amino acids: CASSYSGRSGANVLTF. The CDR3 nucleotides are TGTGCCAGCAGTTACTCCGGGAGGTCTGGGGCCAACGTCCTGACTTTC.

The chain has TRBV5-4 and TRBJ2-2, with D possibly being TRBD2 (5 bases). This CDR3 is built from 14 residues. V was pared by 3 bases and J by 3 bases, with 9 bases between. Looked up from germline, CDR1 is SGHNT and CDR2 is YYREEE (reference sequence). The CDR3 nucleotides are TGTGCCAGCAGCTCGGACTGGGACACCGGGGAGCTGTTTTTT. It translates to CASSSDWDTGELFF.

This clone was observed once. The chain has TRBV7-2 and TRBJ1-2, with 7 nucleotides matching TRBD1. Germline V gene lookup returns CDR1 SGHTA and CDR2 FQGNSA. The CDR3 runs to 13 residues. V shed 5 bases and J 8 bases; nucleotides not matched to a gene: 8. CDR3 DNA sequence: TGTGCCAGCAGCACAAAACAGGGGTTCGGCTACACCTTC. Translating gives CASSTKQGFGYTF.

The V gene is TRBV6-6, the J gene TRBJ2-7; 8 bases are a match to TRBD1. The CDR3 has 12 residues. CDR1 is MNHNY and CDR2 is SVGAGI in the germline V gene (reference sequence). The chain's CDR3 is CATDRGRNEQYF. CDR3 nucleotides: TGTGCGACTGACAGGGGACGGAACGAGCAGTACTTC.

The chain is built from TRBV5-3 and TRBJ2-3; D is unresolved. TRBV5-3 falls under the ORF class, with uncertain function. The CDR3 sequence is 17 residues long. V lost 0 bases, J lost 3 bases, and 17 bases lay in between. The CDR3 loop reads CARSLALVRVWTDTQYF. The CDR3 DNA reads TGTGCCAGAAGCTTGGCGTTAGTTAGGGTTTGGACAGATACGCAGTATTTT.

This clone was recorded a few times. The rearrangement uses TRBV7-9 and TRBJ2-3; tentatively, D is TRBD2 (5 bases). V was pared by 6 bases and J by 1 base, with 17 bases between. This CDR3 contains 16 residues. The V gene's germline CDR1 is SEHNR and CDR2 FQNEAQ (reference sequence). The CDR3 loop reads CASRNRRDSGTDTQYF. The CDR3 nucleotides are TGTGCCAGCAGAAATCGACGGGATAGCGGCACAGATACGCAGTATTTT.

The chain couples TRBV2 to TRBJ2-1; 8 bases line up with TRBD1. This CDR3 is 18 amino acids long. V dropped 10 bases and J dropped 4; count of bases not matched to a gene: 21. CDR1 is SNHLY, CDR2 FYNNEI, per germline. This CDR3 is CATGQGRGPRTSYNEQFF. The CDR3, as DNA: TGTGCCACCGGACAGGGACGTGGGCCTAGGACCTCTTACAATGAGCAGTTCTTC.